The 5 T cell receptor beta chains listed next were all sequenced from one sample in a study of T cell responses to AZD1222 COVID-19 vaccine. The repertoire was sequenced with immunoSEQ multiplex PCR; TCRdb's copy has only in-frame clones and lacks some. Here the sample spans approximately 120,000 clones, 91% being singletons. The sample here was peripheral blood, taken on day 0 of AZD1222 vaccination. The receptors here all came from an adult in good health.

This chain connects TRBV10-2 to TRBJ2-1; D unclear. V lost 2 bases and J 4 bases, leaving 12 bases between the germline ends. CDR3 size: 15 residues. CDR1 is WSHSY, CDR2 SAAADI, per germline. The CDR3 sequence: CASSERLLNYNEQFF. CDR3 bases: TGCGCCAGCAGTGAGAGACTCCTGAATTACAATGAGCAGTTCTTC.

This clone has more than one count but fewer than ten. The chain combines TRBV12-3 or TRBV12-4 with TRBJ1-1; D is possibly TRBD1 (5 bases). The CDR3 is 13 amino acids. With 6 bases removed from V and 7 bases from J, the gap between germline ends came to 15 bases. DNA for the CDR3: TGTGCCAGCAGGAGATGGGGGTCTGGTGAAGCTTTCTTT. Translation: CASRRWGSGEAFF.

This chain connects TRBV21-1 to TRBJ2-7; TRBD1, as called in the table, went unchecked against the DNA. TRBV21-1 is labeled a pseudogene. This CDR3 has 13 residues. The CDR3 region is CASSKDRGPEQYF. The CDR3, as DNA: TGTGCCAGCAGCAAAGACAGGGGGCCCGAGCAGTACTTC.

V usage is TRBV4-3 and J usage is TRBJ1-6; no clear D. The CDR3 is made up of 17 amino acids. Germline V gene lookup returns CDR1 LGHNA and CDR2 YSLEER. V lost 0 bases and J 8 bases, leaving 17 bases between the germline ends. CDR3 amino acids: CASSQEAPVSLYSPLHF. The CDR3 DNA sequence: TGCGCCAGCAGCCAAGAGGCCCCGGTCTCCCTATATTCACCCCTCCACTTT.

This clone is a singleton in its sample. The chain is built from TRBV19 and TRBJ2-2, with 11 bases aligning to TRBD2. The CDR3 sequence is 16 residues long. The V gene end was trimmed by 7 bases and the J gene end by 2 bases; junction bases not matched to a gene: 6. The V gene's germline CDR1 is LNHDA and CDR2 SQIVND (reference sequence). CDR3 loop: CASTTSGGSNTGELFF. The CDR3 DNA reads TGTGCCAGTACTACTAGCGGGGGATCTAACACCGGGGAGCTGTTTTTT.